This T cell receptor beta chain was sequenced for a study of OX40 agonist ivuxolimab in advanced cancers. Study-level information: While on treatment, patients had intravenous ivuxolimab at 0.01 to 10 mg/kg every 2 weeks. The study enrolled dose-escalation patients with hepatocellular carcinoma, melanoma, renal cell or head and neck cancer. Those enrolled were 80% to 85% male, with a mean age of approximately 60 years and ages from roughly 20 to 90. Findings and limits, study-wide: Dose levels from 0.1 to 3.0 mg/kg saw CD4+ and CD8+ blood T cells expand clonally by week 6.

Notes on this clone: Its antigen is as yet unknown.

V gave up 7 bases and J gave up 6 bases, with 12 bases separating them. The CDR3 is 12 amino acids. The germline gives CDR1 SEHNR, CDR2 FQNEAQ (reference sequence). TCRdb's table, derived via immunoSEQ multiplex PCR, lists solely in-frame clones and lacks some. The sample has around 79,000 clones; about 92% are singletons. This sequence joins TRBV7-9 and TRBJ1-1; a possible D gene is TRBD1 (6 bases). This receptor was identified in an adult with an advanced solid tumor such as melanoma, head and neck, liver or kidney cancer. The sample was CD4+ or CD8+ T cells sorted from blood, taken in a trial of the OX40 agonist ivuxolimab. The CDR3 sequence is CASTRGISEAFF. The CDR3 bases are TGTGCCAGCACCAGGGGTATCTCTGAAGCTTTCTTT.